One and the same sample provided the 3 T cell receptor beta chains below, sequenced in a study of T cells in Graves' hyperthyroidism and ophthalmopathy. RNA transcripts provided the source from which TCR beta CDR3 regions were amplified. The study used the HTBI primer set for a first-round RT-PCR of the TCR CDR3. TCRdb passed the multiplex PCR reads through MiXCR, listing each CDR3 protein once. This table holds roughly 740,000 distinct CDR3 sequences, 16% found once. The material sequenced was blood. Every receptor here comes from a man younger than 35 with Graves' hyperthyroidism.

This clonotype was recorded many times. The DNA for the CDR3 is TGTGCCAGCAGCTTTAGCGGGAGGGCCACGGATACGCAGTATTTT. This gives the protein CASSFSGRATDTQYF. The V gene is TRBV7-2, the J gene TRBJ2-3, with TRBD2 matching over 11 bases. CDR3 length equals 15 residues. Trimming at V came to 3 bases and at J to 6 bases, leaving 5 bases not matched to a gene. Germline V gene lookup returns CDR1 SGHTA and CDR2 FQGNSA.

This clonotype was recorded many times. This sequence joins TRBV3-1 and TRBJ1-5; perhaps TRBD1 as D (5 bases). The CDR3 has 16 residues. V dropped 4 bases and J dropped 2 bases, with 15 bases sitting between them. The germline CDR1 and CDR2 sequences are LGHDT and YNNKEL (reference sequence). The CDR3 protein is CASSPRLGGGNQPQHF. The CDR3 DNA reads as TGTGCCAGCAGCCCTCGCCTGGGGGGGGGCAATCAGCCCCAGCATTTT.

This clonotype showed up many times. The V gene is TRBV28, the J gene TRBJ1-2, with 7 bases identical to TRBD1. This CDR3 is built from 13 residues. The germline V gene has CDR1 MDHEN and CDR2 SYDVKM. V gave up 5 bases and J gave up 4 bases; unmatched junction bases: 4. In nucleotides, the CDR3 is TGTGCCAGCAGTCCCGGGACAGTCTATGGCTACACCTTC. This gives the protein CASSPGTVYGYTF.